A selection of T cell receptor beta chains follows, all from one sample in a study of Graves' ophthalmopathy and Graves' hyperthyroidism. In TCRdb, the multiplex PCR reads were re-called with MiXCR into one record per CDR3 protein. The sample records hundreds of thousands of distinct CDR3 sequences, 20% to 25% being singletons. Source material: peripheral blood. These receptors originate from a woman aged 18-30 years with stable Graves' hyperthyroidism. Some clones in this sample may be carry-over from other donors' samples. Both conserved end residues are part of each CDR3. Part of the rows lack a size; the others show once, few, many or a class for expanded clones.

TRBV6-2/TRBV6-3	14	TRBJ2-5	many	CATLTSGGQETQYF
TRBV7-2	15	TRBJ2-7	many	CASSLSGGSGYEQYF
TRBV7-9	16	TRBJ1-3	many	CASSPRQGISGNTIYF
TRBV12-3/TRBV12-4	13	TRBJ1-1	-	CASSLIQVVEAFF
TRBV20-1	12	TRBJ1-6	many	CSAPTGYSPLHF
TRBV29-1	12	TRBJ1-1	many	CSGRSLSTEAFF
TRBV19	14	TRBJ1-5	many	CASTPTSSNQPQHF
TRBV7-2	14	TRBJ2-2	many	CASSQGGSTGELFF
TRBV28	14	TRBJ1-1	many	CASSLSPSQGEAFF
TRBV29-1	10	TRBJ2-7	-	CSTIAGEQYF
TRBV12-3/TRBV12-4	14	TRBJ1-1	many	CASSLTAGRAEAFF
TRBV20-1	12	TRBJ2-5	many	CSAAIGEETQYF
TRBV11-2	16	TRBJ2-7	many	CASSLTSSGSSYEQYF
TRBV12-3/TRBV12-4	14	TRBJ2-7	many	CASRRGTSAGEQYF
TRBV5-1	15	TRBJ2-5	-	CASSLGAGVWETQYF
TRBV18	12	TRBJ1-1	-	CASSPIGGEACF
TRBV27	16	TRBJ1-5	-	CASSLYGADSNQPQHF
TRBV18	13	TRBJ1-1	many	CASSPLENTEAFF
TRBV7-2	15	TRBJ1-1	few	CASSFGSGMNTEAFF
TRBV12-3/TRBV12-4	19	TRBJ2-5	many	CASSLVFGRGLFWRETQYF
TRBV6-5	14	TRBJ2-7	few	CASSYSLGNYEQYF
TRBV4-2	17	TRBJ1-5	-	CASSQGKAGDLSQPQHF
TRBV4-3	17	TRBJ1-2	-	CASSQDSLQGLSYGYTF
TRBV6-1	18	TRBJ2-5	many	CASTSLAGKAGGRETQYF
TRBV20-1	13	TRBJ1-2	few	CSANPGQGYGYTF